A single sample gave rise to the 24 T cell receptor beta chains below, sequenced in a study of blood T cell repertoires in COVID-19. Clones were sequenced by immunoSEQ multiplex PCR, and TCRdb holds only the in-frame ones, with some missing. The sample comprises 250,000 to 300,000 clones, approximately 90% of which are singletons, and 5.5% to 8% rests with the top ten. The sequencing input was peripheral blood. The receptor source for this set is a woman in her 50s with COVID-19, enrolled during active disease.

This chain links TRBV21-1 with TRBJ2-7; the D segment call TRBD2 is taken from the table without a DNA check. TRBV21-1 is assigned pseudogene status. There are 19 residues in the CDR3. CDR3 in amino acids: CASTPWTSGSKEDGDEQYF. CDR3 coding DNA: TGTGCCAGTACCCCGTGGACTAGCGGGAGTAAAGAGGATGGGGACGAGCAGTACTTC.

The table lists this clone with a count of one. The chain employs TRBV5-1 and TRBJ2-5, with a weak D call TRBD1 (5 bases). Germline-derived CDR1 and CDR2 are SGHRS and YFSETQ. The CDR3 sequence is 20 residues long. With 4 bases removed from V and 2 bases from J, the gap between germline ends came to 30 bases. In nucleotides, the CDR3 is TGCGCCAGCAGCAGGAACCTATGGAACAGGAGACACCCCTCACAAGAGACCCAGTACTTC. Its translation is CASSRNLWNRRHPSQETQYF.

V usage is TRBV7-2 and J usage is TRBJ2-7; tentative D call: TRBD1 (6 bases). Deletions cut 3 bases from V and 4 bases from J, with 13 bases between. The CDR3 consists of 14 residues. CDR1 and CDR2 from the germline V gene are SGHTA and FQGNSA. This CDR3 is CASSLDSVIYEQYF. DNA of the CDR3: TGTGCCAGCAGCTTGGACAGTGTCATATACGAGCAGTACTTC.

This chain connects TRBV7-2 to TRBJ2-6, with unresolved D. The V gene's germline CDR1 is SGHTA and CDR2 FQGNSA. CDR3 length: 12 amino acids. Trimming took off 5 bases at V and 12 bases at J, with 11 bases between the two ends. CDR3: CASSPPVVVLTF. As DNA, the CDR3 is TGTGCCAGCAGCCCCCCAGTCGTCGTCCTGACTTTC.

The rearrangement links TRBV5-4 to TRBJ2-7; TRBD1 agrees at 7 bases. Germline V gene lookup returns CDR1 SGHNT and CDR2 YYREEE (reference sequence). The CDR3 is 16 residues long. The trim removed 5 bases at V and 3 bases at J, leaving 14 bases unmatched. The CDR3, as DNA: TGTGCCAGCAGTAGCGACAGGGATCTCCGGTTCTACGAGCAGTACTTC. Protein: CASSSDRDLRFYEQYF.

This chain links TRBV6-4 with TRBJ2-3; 10 bases match TRBD2. This CDR3 is 14 amino acids long. Germline CDR1 is MRHNA and CDR2 is SNTAGT. The ends lost 6 bases at V and 3 bases at J; junction bases unmatched: 3. CDR3 sequence (DNA): TGTGCCAGCAGATCGACTAGCGGGACAGATACGCAGTATTTT. Protein sequence: CASRSTSGTDTQYF.

Comments on this clone: Within the sample, other DNA sequences also encode this same CDR3. The chain employs TRBV5-1 and TRBJ1-2, with TRBD1 identical over 10 bases. J was trimmed by 8 bases and V by 0 bases; bases with no gene match: 4. Germline V CDR1 and CDR2: SGHRS, YFSETQ. The CDR3 consists of 14 residues. CDR3 in DNA: TGCGCCAGCAGCTTGGGACAGGGGGCGGAGGGCTACACCTTC. Its protein is CASSLGQGAEGYTF.

The CDR3, as DNA: TGTGCCAGCAGCTCGGGGGGAGTATCTGGGGCCAACGTCCTGACTTTC. Translation gives CASSSGGVSGANVLTF. This chain joins TRBV7-9 and TRBJ2-6; 7 nucleotides match TRBD2. Germline V gene lookup returns CDR1 SEHNR and CDR2 FQNEAQ (reference sequence). The CDR3 is 16 amino acids. V lost 4 bases, J lost 1 base, and 4 bases stayed unmatched.

At least ten counts were recorded for this clone. The chain uses TRBV7-9 and TRBJ1-1; D gene uncertain. V lost 7 bases and J lost 4, with 10 bases in between. Germline lookup yields CDR1 SEHNR and CDR2 FQNEAQ (reference sequence). The length of the CDR3 is 12 residues. In DNA, the CDR3 is TGTGCCAGCAAGAGCCTTAGCACTGAAGCTTTCTTT. It is translated as CASKSLSTEAFF.

This rearrangement joins TRBV5-4 to TRBJ2-7, with 9 bases lining up with TRBD1. The germline gives CDR1 SGHNT, CDR2 YYREEE (reference sequence). The length of the CDR3 is 14 residues. J was trimmed by 2 bases and V by 4 bases; bases with no gene match: 4. CDR3 region: CASSPDRGTYEQYF. The DNA of the CDR3 is TGTGCCAGCAGCCCGGACAGGGGAACCTACGAGCAGTACTTC.

The chain combines TRBV10-3 with TRBJ2-2, with 9 bases lining up with TRBD1. The CDR3 spans 16 residues. The germline gives CDR1 ENHRY, CDR2 SYGVKD. The junction had 3 bases not matched to a gene; V was cut back by 4 bases and J by 0 bases. The CDR3 protein is CAISVGDRANTGELFF. CDR3 in DNA: TGTGCCATCAGTGTGGGGGACAGGGCGAACACCGGGGAGCTGTTTTTT.

The chain joins TRBV13 to TRBJ2-1; 11 bases line up with TRBD2. The germline gives CDR1 PRHDT, CDR2 FYEKMQ (reference sequence). The J segment lost 6 bases and the V segment lost 2 bases, leaving 6 bases of the junction unmatched. The CDR3 consists of 16 residues. The CDR3 reads CASSLSGLAESNEQFF. In DNA, the CDR3 is TGTGCCAGCAGCTTATCGGGACTAGCGGAGAGCAATGAGCAGTTCTTC.

The V call is TRBV5-1, the J call TRBJ2-1, with D tentatively TRBD1 (7 bases). V lost 4 bases and J 7 bases, leaving 12 bases between the germline ends. Germline V gene lookup returns CDR1 SGHRS and CDR2 YFSETQ. The CDR3 extends over 13 amino acids. In DNA form, the CDR3 reads TGCGCCAGCAGCGAGCCAGGGGGGAATGAGCAGTTCTTC. Translation gives CASSEPGGNEQFF.

V and J are TRBV29-1 and TRBJ1-1; TRBD1 agrees at 7 bases. From germline, CDR1 is SQVTM and CDR2 ANQGSEA. V dropped 4 bases and J dropped 5; count of bases not matched to a gene: 7. The CDR3 is 13 amino acids. The CDR3 loop is CSVGSNRGTEAFF. The CDR3 region has the DNA TGCAGCGTTGGGTCAAACAGGGGAACTGAAGCTTTCTTT. Complete variable domain (other parts from reference TRBV29-1 and TRBJ1-1): SAVISQKPSRDICQRGTSLTIQCQVDSQVTMMFWYRQQPGQSLTLIATANQGSEATYESGFVIDKFPISRPNLTFSTLTVSNMSPEDSSIYLCSVGSNRGTEAFFGQGTRLTVV.

The chain is built from TRBV7-8 and TRBJ2-5, with 14 bases fitting TRBD2. Trimming removed 3 bases from V and 0 bases from J; junction bases left unmatched: 12. The CDR3 length is 20 residues. CDR1 is SGHVS and CDR2 is FQNEAQ in the germline V gene. CDR3 sequence (DNA): TGTGCCAGCAGCTTCCACCGACTAGCGGGAGGGCAACTGGACCAAGAGACCCAGTACTTC. As protein: CASSFHRLAGGQLDQETQYF.

The chain recombines TRBV5-1 with TRBJ2-5, with TRBD2 as a possible D gene (6 bases). The CDR3 covers 15 residues. Germline CDR1 is SGHRS and CDR2 is YFSETQ. Trimming left V 6 bases short and J 4 bases short, with 19 bases between. Here the CDR3 DNA reads TGCGCCAGCAATGGGTATGGAGGGCCGGGAGAGACCCAGTACTTC. Translated: CASNGYGGPGETQYF.

The chain has TRBV5-4 and TRBJ2-7, with 7 bases that match TRBD1. The V segment lost 0 bases and the J segment 3 bases; nucleotides outside the gene matches: 6. Germline V lookup: CDR1 SGHNT, CDR2 YYREEE (reference sequence). This CDR3 is 15 amino acids long. The CDR3 loop is CASSLGQGNLYEQYF. Here the CDR3 DNA reads TGTGCCAGCAGCTTGGGACAGGGCAACCTCTACGAGCAGTACTTC.

V gene TRBV30 combines with J gene TRBJ2-7, with 10 bases that match TRBD1. In germline, CDR1 is GTSNPN, CDR2 SVGIG (reference sequence). V shed 1 base, J shed 2 bases, and the junction held 5 bases outside the gene matches. The CDR3 sequence is 15 residues long. The CDR3: CAWSGDRGRAYEQYF. In nucleotides, the CDR3 is TGTGCCTGGAGTGGAGACAGGGGGCGAGCCTACGAGCAGTACTTC.

This clone has at least ten counts. This chain connects TRBV11-2 to TRBJ1-6, with D uncertain. The length of the CDR3 is 14 residues. Germline lookup yields CDR1 SGHAT and CDR2 FQNNGV. V was trimmed by 5 bases and J by 7 bases, leaving 12 bases between them. The CDR3 sequence is CASSGSRENSPLHF. CDR3 nucleotide sequence: TGTGCCAGCAGCGGATCGAGGGAGAATTCACCCCTCCACTTT.

The chain joins TRBV5-4 to TRBJ1-6; 8 bases match TRBD1. J lost 7 bases, V lost 0 bases, and 0 bases had no gene match. There are 14 residues in the CDR3. CDR1 and CDR2 from the germline V gene are SGHNT and YYREEE (reference sequence). CDR3: CASSLGQGNSPLHF. The CDR3 nucleotides read TGTGCCAGCAGCTTGGGACAGGGGAATTCACCCCTCCACTTT.

The CDR3 loop is CASSQTQTGEAFF. The CDR3 DNA follows: TGTGCCAGCAGCCAGACCCAGACAGGTGAAGCTTTCTTT. The rearrangement links TRBV14 to TRBJ1-1, with D tentatively TRBD1 (6 bases). V lost 3 bases to trimming and J lost 7 bases, with 12 bases between them. Germline V gene sequence: CDR1 SGHDN, CDR2 FVKESK. The length of the CDR3 is 13 residues.

The chain is built from TRBV2 and TRBJ2-1; 7 positions match TRBD1. CDR3 length equals 15 residues. J lost 0 bases, V lost 7 bases, and 6 bases had no gene match. Looked up from germline, CDR1 is SNHLY and CDR2 is FYNNEI. The CDR3 DNA reads as TGTGCCAGCACTACGGACAGGAGCTCCTACAATGAGCAGTTCTTC. Translating gives CASTTDRSSYNEQFF.

This clone was counted only a few times. V usage is TRBV19 and J usage is TRBJ1-5, with TRBD1 identical over 9 bases. The CDR3 sequence is 17 residues long. The V segment lost 8 bases and the J segment 2 bases; nucleotides outside the gene matches: 13. Germline-derived CDR1 and CDR2 are LNHDA and SQIVND (reference sequence). The CDR3 loop is CASSIPLQGAGNQPQHF. The CDR3 DNA reads as TGTGCCAGTTCAATCCCCCTACAGGGGGCCGGCAATCAGCCCCAGCATTTT.

The rearrangement uses TRBV3-1 (or the pseudogene TRBV3-2) and TRBJ2-7; 12 nucleotides line up with TRBD2. V lost 3 bases and J lost 0; bases outside the gene matches: 0. In germline, CDR1 is LGHDT, CDR2 YNNKEL (reference sequence). The CDR3 totals 15 residues. CDR3 amino acids: CASSQTSGSSYEQYF. Here the CDR3 DNA reads TGTGCCAGCAGCCAGACTAGCGGGAGCTCCTACGAGCAGTACTTC.